A single sample gave rise to the 32 T cell receptor beta chains below, sequenced in a study of identical twins. TCRdb re-called the 5' RACE reads with MiXCR, one entry per CDR3 protein. The sample has about 690,000 distinct CDR3 sequences; around 5.7% are singletons. Source material: naive T cells sorted from blood. The receptor source for this set is a young man in good health.

This clonotype turned up a few times. This sequence joins TRBV7-9 and TRBJ1-5; weak D call: TRBD1 (5 bases). Trimming cost V 3 bases and J 2 bases, with 8 bases left between them. Germline CDR1 and CDR2: SEHNR and FQNEAQ (reference sequence). The CDR3 covers 14 residues. CDR3 coding DNA: TGTGCCAGCAGCTTCGACAGCCGCAATCAGCCCCAGCATTTT. Residues: CASSFDSRNQPQHF.

This clonotype occurred many times. The rearrangement joins TRBV27 to TRBJ2-7; D is unclear. Germline lookup yields CDR1 MNHEY and CDR2 SMNVEV (reference sequence). The V end lost 0 bases, the J end lost 2 bases, and 8 bases lay between the germline ends. This CDR3 contains 14 residues. This CDR3 is CASSLSHRPYEQYF. CDR3 bases: TGTGCCAGCAGTTTATCGCATAGGCCCTACGAGCAGTACTTC.

This clonotype was recorded at least ten times. The V and J genes are TRBV7-3 and TRBJ2-1; D is perhaps TRBD2 (5 bases). The CDR3 consists of 16 residues. Trimming took 1 base from V and 2 from J, leaving 12 bases between them. Germline V gene lookup returns CDR1 SGHTA and CDR2 FQGTGA. The CDR3 sequence is CASSLIEEGPYNEQFF. CDR3 nucleotides: TGTGCCAGCAGCTTAATCGAAGAGGGCCCCTACAATGAGCAGTTCTTC.

V usage is TRBV5-1 and J usage is TRBJ1-1; D not certain. V lost 4 bases and J 11 bases, leaving 15 bases between the germline ends. The CDR3 is 12 residues long. Germline CDR1 SGHRS, CDR2 YFSETQ. The CDR3 DNA sequence: TGCGCCAGCAGCCCCGGGTCTGTTTGGGCTTTCTTT. Its protein is CASSPGSVWAFF.

In this sample, this clonotype turned up a few times. The chain links TRBV2 to TRBJ1-1; TRBD1 matches 7 bases. CDR1 is SNHLY, CDR2 FYNNEI, per germline. The CDR3 length is 14 residues. Unmatched junction bases numbered 4, after V lost 6 bases and J lost 0 bases. CDR3 coding DNA: TGTGCCAGCAGGCACAGGGGTATGAACACTGAAGCTTTCTTT. Its protein is CASRHRGMNTEAFF.

The chain couples TRBV10-3 to TRBJ1-5, with D perhaps TRBD1 (6 bases). The V end lost 0 bases, the J end lost 5 bases, and 8 bases lay between the germline ends. The CDR3 consists of 14 residues. Germline-derived CDR1 and CDR2 are ENHRY and SYGVKD. For the CDR3, the DNA is TGTGCCATCAGTGAGTCGAGGGGGGATCAGCCCCAGCATTTT. Protein: CAISESRGDQPQHF.

The table lists this clonotype with many counts. The chain joins TRBV29-1 to TRBJ2-5; 9 bases align to TRBD2. The CDR3 runs 15 residues. Unmatched junction bases numbered 9, after V lost 4 bases and J lost 3 bases. Per the germline V gene, CDR1 is SQVTM and CDR2 is ANQGSEA. CDR3 sequence: CSVGGPGLAEETQYF. In DNA form, the CDR3 reads TGCAGCGTTGGGGGACCGGGACTAGCAGAAGAGACCCAGTACTTC. Complete variable domain (other parts from reference TRBV29-1 and TRBJ2-5): SAVISQKPSRDICQRGTSLTIQCQVDSQVTMMFWYRQQPGQSLTLIATANQGSEATYESGFVIDKFPISRPNLTFSTLTVSNMSPEDSSIYLCSVGGPGLAEETQYFGPGTRLLVL.

This clonotype has more than one count but fewer than ten. V gene TRBV7-9 combines with J gene TRBJ1-4; D gene unclear. Germline-derived CDR1 and CDR2 are SEHNR and FQNEAQ (reference sequence). V was clipped by 3 bases and J by 7 bases, with 12 bases between them. This CDR3 is 14 amino acids long. The CDR3 here is CASSFVSGREKLFF. For the CDR3, the DNA is TGTGCCAGCAGCTTCGTGTCGGGCCGTGAAAAACTGTTTTTT.

The table lists this clonotype with many counts. The J gene is TRBJ2-1, the V gene TRBV27; D is perhaps TRBD1 (5 bases). The CDR3 covers 15 residues. Germline values: CDR1 MNHEY, CDR2 SMNVEV (reference sequence). V shed 6 bases and J shed 4 bases, with 16 bases lying between them. CDR3 in DNA: TGTGCCAGCAGCCGCGGTGACAGCATTTACAATGAGCAGTTCTTC. As protein: CASSRGDSIYNEQFF.

This clonotype was recorded a few times. V gene TRBV5-1 combines with J gene TRBJ2-3, with D unresolved. The germline CDR1 and CDR2 sequences are SGHRS and YFSETQ. The CDR3 is 14 amino acids. V lost 0 bases and J lost 2, with 7 bases in between. CDR3: CASSLEGPTDTQYF. CDR3 DNA sequence: TGCGCCAGCAGCTTGGAAGGGCCCACAGATACGCAGTATTTT.

The table lists this clonotype with many counts. The chain is built from TRBV11-1 and TRBJ1-1, with D unresolved. The CDR3 has 18 amino acids. The V and J ends lost 4 bases and 1 base respectively, with 22 bases between them. Germline V gene sequence: CDR1 SGHAT, CDR2 FQDESV (reference sequence). The CDR3 coding sequence is TGTGCCAGCAGCTGGCATGGGGTTCGTCGGGAGGGGAACACTGAAGCTTTCTTT. As protein: CASSWHGVRREGNTEAFF.

This clonotype was counted at least ten times. Here the CDR3 DNA reads TGTGCCAGCAGGGAGCGTCTCCACACAGATACGCAGTATTTT. Translating it yields CASRERLHTDTQYF. This sequence joins TRBV6-1 and TRBJ2-3; no reliable D call. The CDR3 length is 14 residues. V was shortened by 6 bases and J by 2 bases, with 12 bases between the two germline ends. The V gene's germline CDR1 is MNHNS and CDR2 SASEGT.

This clonotype was observed at least ten times. The J gene is TRBJ1-1, the V gene TRBV6-5; D remains unclear. V was trimmed by 7 bases and J by 3 bases, leaving 6 bases between them. The CDR3 consists of 11 residues. CDR1 and CDR2 from the germline V gene are MNHEY and SVGAGI. The CDR3 nucleotides read TGTGCCAGCATTGGGTACACTGAAGCTTTCTTT. This translates into CASIGYTEAFF.

This clonotype was found a few times. The V call is TRBV7-6, the J call TRBJ1-2; D may be TRBD1 (5 bases). Trimming took 0 bases from V and 7 from J, leaving 15 bases between them. The CDR3 is made up of 15 amino acids. Germline CDR1 SGHVS, CDR2 FNYEAQ. The CDR3 DNA follows: TGTGCCAGCAGCTTAGCGGGAGGCCCAGGGTCTGGCTACACCTTC. Translation gives CASSLAGGPGSGYTF.

There are many counts of this clonotype. The chain joins TRBV6-1 to TRBJ1-6; D might be TRBD1 (5 bases). Trimming took 6 bases from V and 7 from J, leaving 13 bases between them. There are 14 residues in the CDR3. CDR1 is MNHNS and CDR2 is SASEGT in the germline V gene. The CDR3 loop is CASRPGTENSPLHF. DNA for the CDR3: TGTGCCAGCAGACCCGGGACCGAGAATTCACCCCTCCACTTT.

This clonotype was detected many times. The rearrangement joins TRBV25-1 to TRBJ1-5, with D hard to call. V was trimmed by 1 base and J by 3 bases, leaving 4 bases between them. The germline V gene has CDR1 MGHDK and CDR2 SYGVNS. The CDR3 is 13 amino acids. The DNA of the CDR3 is TGTGCCAGCAGTGAATCGATCAATCAGCCCCAGCATTTT. Amino acid sequence: CASSESINQPQHF.

This clonotype was observed at least ten times. The chain has TRBV12-3 or TRBV12-4 and TRBJ1-4; 8 nucleotides line up with TRBD1. Trimming at V came to 8 bases and at J to 5 bases, leaving 10 bases not matched to a gene. The CDR3 consists of 15 residues. In DNA, the CDR3 is TGTGCCAGCGGAACCGGGACAGGACCCAATGAAAAACTGTTTTTT. The encoded protein is CASGTGTGPNEKLFF.

This clonotype was counted many times. V is TRBV20-1 and J is TRBJ2-1; 14 bases are a match to TRBD2. Unmatched junction bases numbered 11, after V lost 3 bases and J lost 4 bases. Germline loops: CDR1 DFQATT, CDR2 SNEGSKA (reference sequence). The CDR3 loop spans 18 amino acids. The CDR3 is CSAREGTSGSLGYNEQFF. Written as DNA, the CDR3 is TGCAGTGCTAGGGAGGGGACTAGCGGGAGTTTGGGGTACAATGAGCAGTTCTTC.

This clonotype was detected many times. The V call is TRBV12-3 or TRBV12-4, the J call TRBJ2-3; TRBD2 matches 12 bases. Trimming at V came to 3 bases and at J to 4 bases, leaving 2 bases not matched to a gene. The CDR3 length is 15 residues. The CDR3 coding sequence is TGTGCCAGCAGTTTGACTAGCGGGAGTTCAGATACGCAGTATTTT. This sequence encodes CASSLTSGSSDTQYF.

This clonotype was seen many times. V usage is TRBV12-3 or TRBV12-4 and J usage is TRBJ2-7; 9 bases are a match to TRBD1. This CDR3 has 15 amino acids. V was pared by 5 bases and J by 4 bases, with 9 bases of the junction left unmatched. CDR3 region: CASSLGQGTQYEQYF. Written as DNA, the CDR3 is TGTGCCAGCAGTCTCGGACAGGGGACACAATACGAGCAGTACTTC.

The chain employs TRBV4-1 and TRBJ1-5, with 7 bases matching TRBD1. With 0 bases clipped from V and 7 bases from J, the junction kept 6 bases outside the gene matches. This CDR3 region has 15 residues. Germline V gives CDR1 MGHRA, CDR2 YSYEKL. The CDR3 nucleotides read TGCGCCAGCAGCCAAGACGGACAGGTCAGACAGCCCCAGCATTTT. Translated, it gives CASSQDGQVRQPQHF.

Ten or more counts support this clonotype. The chain uses TRBV12-3 or TRBV12-4 and TRBJ1-3; no firm D call. V lost 2 bases and J lost 0, with 5 bases in between. The CDR3 spans 14 residues. This CDR3 is CASSLPASGNTIYF. The CDR3 DNA is TGTGCCAGCAGTTTACCAGCCTCTGGAAACACCATATATTTT.

There are a few counts of this clonotype. The chain has TRBV12-3 or TRBV12-4 and TRBJ2-2; the D is unclear. V lost 6 bases and J lost 6, with 17 bases in between. There are 15 residues in the CDR3. DNA of the CDR3: TGTGCCAGCAGGCGGACGGCCGGAGCCGCCGGGGAGCTGTTTTTT. Its protein is CASRRTAGAAGELFF.

This clonotype was seen many times. V is TRBV20-1 and J is TRBJ1-5; TRBD1 aligns across 8 bases. V shed 3 bases and J 0 bases; nucleotides not matched to a gene: 7. This CDR3 region has 16 residues. Germline CDR1 and CDR2: DFQATT and SNEGSKA (reference sequence). CDR3 DNA: TGCAGTGCTAGGGGGGACAGGTCTATTAGCAATCAGCCCCAGCATTTT. Its translation is CSARGDRSISNQPQHF.

This clonotype came up many times. This rearrangement joins TRBV10-3 to TRBJ2-3; a possible D gene is TRBD2 (6 bases). CDR3 length: 19 residues. CDR1 and CDR2 from the germline V gene are ENHRY and SYGVKD. The V and J ends lost 1 base and 5 bases respectively, with 25 bases between them. Here the CDR3 reads CAISEYRVIREKNKDTQYF. CDR3 nucleotides: TGTGCCATCAGTGAGTACCGAGTCATACGGGAGAAAAACAAAGATACGCAGTATTTT.

This clonotype was seen ten or more times. The genes are TRBV20-1 and TRBJ2-1, with 7 nucleotides matching TRBD2. CDR3 length: 15 residues. V trimming: 6 bases; J trimming: 2 bases; junction bases outside the gene matches: 10. Germline V gene sequence: CDR1 DFQATT, CDR2 SNEGSKA (reference sequence). The DNA for the CDR3 is TGCAGTGCCGCTAGGTCGGGGGGAACCTACAATGAGCAGTTCTTC. It encodes CSAARSGGTYNEQFF.

This clonotype has ten or more counts. The genes are TRBV7-3 and TRBJ2-1; D possibly corresponds to TRBD2 (5 bases). Trimming shortened V by 3 bases and J by 0 bases, and 15 bases separated the two germline ends. CDR1 and CDR2 (germline): SGHTA, FQGTGA. The CDR3 consists of 17 residues. CDR3 protein: CASSFYGSGRSYNEQFF. The CDR3, as DNA: TGTGCCAGCAGCTTTTATGGGAGCGGCCGCTCCTACAATGAGCAGTTCTTC.

This clonotype was picked up many times. The chain's CDR3 is CASSVGETVGIQYF. The CDR3 nucleotides read TGTGCCAGCAGTGTAGGGGAGACCGTGGGCATTCAGTACTTC. The gene calls are TRBV12-3 or TRBV12-4 and TRBJ2-4; D is possibly TRBD1 or TRBD2 (5 bases each). The length of the CDR3 is 14 residues. V dropped 5 bases and J dropped 9 bases, with 17 bases sitting between them.

This clonotype has a count of ten or more. V is TRBV7-2 and J is TRBJ2-5, with 12 bases matching TRBD2. J was trimmed by 6 bases and V by 1 base; bases with no gene match: 6. CDR1 SGHTA and CDR2 FQGNSA come from the germline V gene. This CDR3 has 16 residues. The CDR3 nucleotides are TGTGCCAGCAGCTTAGATTGGACTAGCGGGATGAAGACCCAGTACTTC. Protein sequence: CASSLDWTSGMKTQYF.

This clonotype is a singleton in its sample. This chain links TRBV29-1 with TRBJ2-5, with 11 nucleotides matching TRBD2. CDR1 is SQVTM and CDR2 is ANQGSEA in the germline V gene. V lost 0 bases and J lost 5; bases outside the gene matches: 17. The CDR3 spans 19 residues. CDR3 amino acids: CSVEDLSTSGRIVWETQYF. In DNA, the CDR3 is TGCAGCGTTGAAGATCTTTCCACTAGCGGGAGAATTGTATGGGAGACCCAGTACTTC.

This clonotype was detected only a few times. The chain joins TRBV29-1 to TRBJ1-4; tentative D call: TRBD1 (5 bases). The CDR3 runs to 13 residues. V lost 4 bases and J lost 5, with 11 bases in between. CDR1 is SQVTM, CDR2 ANQGSEA, per germline. CDR3 amino acids: CSVVGRENEKLFF. In DNA, the CDR3 is TGCAGCGTTGTAGGCAGGGAAAATGAAAAACTGTTTTTT.

Many counts were recorded for this clonotype. The gene calls are TRBV10-3 and TRBJ1-5; D uncertain. Trimming pared 3 bases from V and 0 bases from J, leaving 12 bases between. CDR3 length: 16 residues. Per germline, CDR1 ENHRY and CDR2 SYGVKD. CDR3 DNA sequence: TGTGCCATCAGTGATCCAGACGGCTATAGCAATCAGCCCCAGCATTTT. It is translated as CAISDPDGYSNQPQHF.